Below, 17 T cell receptor beta chains from the same sample are listed, as sequenced in a study of spatial heterogeneity in lung cancer. Stated time point: blood at routine non-recurrence follow-up after resection. One entry per CDR3 protein results from TCRdb running MiXCR on the 5' RACE reads. The table shows fewer than 150,000 distinct CDR3 sequences, with about 10% occurring only once. This specimen consisted of PBMCs, obtained at follow-up. The receptors originated from a female donor with early-stage non-small cell lung cancer.

This clonotype was seen a handful of times. The chain recombines TRBV20-1 with TRBJ2-5; maybe TRBD1 (5 bases). Trimming left V 6 bases short and J 7 bases short, with 15 bases between. There are 12 residues in the CDR3. Germline V gene lookup returns CDR1 DFQATT and CDR2 SNEGSKA (reference sequence). The CDR3 nucleotides are TGCAGTGCCCCGGACCCAAGGGGGACCCAGTACTTC. Translating gives CSAPDPRGTQYF.

This clonotype was found a few times. The chain links TRBV29-1 to TRBJ1-1, with D possibly being TRBD1 (6 bases). Trimming took off 6 bases at V and 6 bases at J, with 20 bases between the two ends. The V gene's germline CDR1 is SQVTM and CDR2 ANQGSEA. This CDR3 contains 14 residues. The CDR3 nucleotides read TGCAGCGTCCGCGGGACATGGAGTGCGGCTGAAGCTTTCTTT. Amino acid sequence: CSVRGTWSAAEAFF.

This clonotype was observed at least ten times. This chain links TRBV28 with TRBJ1-4, with 9 bases aligning to TRBD1. Germline loops: CDR1 MDHEN, CDR2 SYDVKM. Trimming took 5 bases from V and 3 from J; bases not matched to a gene: 1. The CDR3 is 14 amino acids. The DNA for the CDR3 is TGTGCCAGCAGTCGACAGGGGGCTAATGAAAAACTGTTTTTT. Protein: CASSRQGANEKLFF.

This clonotype has a handful of counts. The chain joins TRBV29-1 to TRBJ2-5; 8 bases agree with TRBD1. This CDR3 region has 14 residues. J gave up 2 bases and V 7 bases, and 9 bases lay outside the gene matches. Germline loops: CDR1 SQVTM, CDR2 ANQGSEA. The CDR3 nucleotides are TGCAGCGCAGCGGACAGGGCATTTCAAGAGACCCAGTACTTC. Amino acids: CSAADRAFQETQYF.

V gene TRBV2 combines with J gene TRBJ2-7; D not resolved. Germline V lookup: CDR1 SNHLY, CDR2 FYNNEI. There are 16 residues in the CDR3. The V end was cut by 2 bases, the J end by 2 bases, with 16 bases between. The CDR3 DNA reads as TGTGCCAGCAGTGAAAGTTCCAGTGTGGGAACCTACGAGCAGTACGTC. Translated: CASSESSSVGTYEQYV.

V usage is TRBV7-2 and J usage is TRBJ2-1, with D possibly TRBD2 on 5 matching bases. Per germline, CDR1 SGHTA and CDR2 FQGNSA. The CDR3 runs 15 residues. Trimming cost V 2 bases and J 6 bases, with 14 bases left between them. The CDR3 is CASSLPLTRGNEQFF. CDR3 coding DNA: TGTGCCAGCAGCTTACCCTTAACACGGGGCAATGAGCAGTTCTTC.

The CDR3 spells CASSFRWGELDNQPQHF. CDR3 DNA sequence: TGTGCCAGCAGTTTCCGGTGGGGAGAATTGGATAATCAGCCCCAGCATTTT. The rearrangement uses TRBV12-3 or TRBV12-4 and TRBJ1-5; the D is unclear. This CDR3 contains 17 residues. The V and J ends lost 3 bases and 4 bases respectively, with 19 bases between them.

In this sample, this clonotype turned up a few times. The V gene is TRBV5-4, the J gene TRBJ2-2; tentative D call: TRBD2 (5 bases). Germline lookup yields CDR1 SGHNT and CDR2 YYREEE (reference sequence). Trimming took 1 base from V and 7 from J, leaving 17 bases between them. There are 16 residues in the CDR3. Here the CDR3 DNA reads TGTGCCAGCAGCTTGTCCGGGGAAGGGAGAGGCGGGGAGCTGTTTTTT. Translated, it gives CASSLSGEGRGGELFF.

The chain couples TRBV19 to TRBJ1-2; 7 bases agree with TRBD1. This CDR3 is 15 amino acids long. Germline lookup yields CDR1 LNHDA and CDR2 SQIVND (reference sequence). The V and J ends lost 4 bases and 4 bases, in that order; junction bases with no gene match: 9. CDR3 nucleotide sequence: TGTGCCAGTAGTACCGGGACAGCTACCACCTATGGCTACACCTTC. Protein: CASSTGTATTYGYTF.

This clonotype was observed many times. The chain couples TRBV28 to TRBJ1-1; perhaps TRBD1 as D (6 bases). Per the germline V gene, CDR1 is MDHEN and CDR2 is SYDVKM. This CDR3 region has 18 residues. V lost 6 bases and J lost 4, with 27 bases in between. The CDR3 sequence is CASSLSPLLQGAGTEAFF. CDR3 DNA sequence: TGTGCCAGCAGCCTATCCCCCCTCCTACAGGGTGCAGGCACTGAAGCTTTCTTT.

This clonotype was detected only a few times. The V gene is TRBV5-1, the J gene TRBJ2-1; D gene uncertain. Per germline, CDR1 SGHRS and CDR2 YFSETQ. V was shortened by 0 bases and J by 6 bases, with 4 bases between the two germline ends. The CDR3 totals 12 residues. The CDR3 DNA follows: TGCGCCAGCAGCTTGGGGCTCAATGAGCAGTTCTTC. Protein product: CASSLGLNEQFF.

In this sample, this clonotype turned up a few times. The chain combines TRBV4-2 with TRBJ2-3; 13 bases line up with TRBD2. V shed 5 bases, J shed 4 bases, and the junction held 3 bases outside the gene matches. This CDR3 spans 15 amino acids. Germline assignment: CDR1 LGHNA and CDR2 YNFKEQ. The CDR3 loop is CASSGLAGDSDTQYF. The DNA for the CDR3 is TGTGCCAGCAGCGGACTAGCGGGAGACTCAGATACGCAGTATTTT.

This chain uses TRBV11-2 with TRBJ2-1; 9 nucleotides align to TRBD2. Trimming cost V 1 base and J 7 bases; bases outside gene matches: 5. There are 15 residues in the CDR3. CDR1 and CDR2 (germline): SGHAT, FQNNGV. The CDR3 loop reads CASSLGGGRGNEQFF. The CDR3 bases are TGTGCCAGCAGCTTAGGTGGCGGGAGGGGGAATGAGCAGTTCTTC.

This clonotype was seen a few times. This chain links TRBV24-1 with TRBJ1-2; TRBD1 might be the D (6 bases). Germline CDR1 reads KGHDR; CDR2 reads SFDVKD. The CDR3 is 16 amino acids. V dropped 4 bases and J dropped 1 base, with 15 bases sitting between them. The DNA for the CDR3 is TGTGCCACCAGTGACCCCGGGACAAATAGTAACTATGGCTACACCTTC. Encoded protein: CATSDPGTNSNYGYTF.

The chain uses TRBV7-8 and TRBJ2-1; D possibly uses TRBD1 or TRBD2 (5 bases each). The CDR3 runs to 16 residues. CDR1 SGHVS and CDR2 FQNEAQ come from the germline V gene. The V and J ends lost 5 bases and 5 bases respectively, with 19 bases between them. The CDR3 DNA reads as TGTGCCAGCAGCCCTACGACTCCTAAGGGACACAATGAGCAGTTCTTC. Residues: CASSPTTPKGHNEQFF.

This clonotype was counted ten times or more. The CDR3 protein is CASSQNLASTDTQYF. The CDR3 DNA reads as TGTGCCAGCAGCCAAAACTTAGCTAGCACAGATACGCAGTATTTT. V usage is TRBV4-2 and J usage is TRBJ2-3; D remains unclear. Germline assignment: CDR1 LGHNA and CDR2 YNFKEQ. This CDR3 has 15 amino acids. The germline V and J ends were trimmed by 2 bases and 0 bases, with 9 bases remaining between them.

This clonotype was picked up many times. The rearrangement uses TRBV27 and TRBJ1-5; 7 nucleotides line up with TRBD1. This CDR3 comprises 14 residues. Germline-derived CDR1 and CDR2 are MNHEY and SMNVEV (reference sequence). The junction had 6 bases not matched to a gene; V was cut back by 5 bases and J by 5 bases. The CDR3 DNA is TGTGCCAGCAGTCCCGGGACAGTTTATCAGCCCCAGCATTTT. Translation gives CASSPGTVYQPQHF.